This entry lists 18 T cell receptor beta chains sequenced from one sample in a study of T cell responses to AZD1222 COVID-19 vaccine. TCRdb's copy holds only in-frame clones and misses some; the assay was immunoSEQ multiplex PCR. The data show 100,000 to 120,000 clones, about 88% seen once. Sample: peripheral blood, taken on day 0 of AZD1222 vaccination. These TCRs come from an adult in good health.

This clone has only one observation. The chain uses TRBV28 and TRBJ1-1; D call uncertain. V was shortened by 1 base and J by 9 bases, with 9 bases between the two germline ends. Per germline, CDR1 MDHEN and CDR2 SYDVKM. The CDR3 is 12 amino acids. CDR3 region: CASSLFQKKAFF. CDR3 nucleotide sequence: TGTGCCAGCAGTTTATTCCAGAAAAAAGCTTTCTTT.

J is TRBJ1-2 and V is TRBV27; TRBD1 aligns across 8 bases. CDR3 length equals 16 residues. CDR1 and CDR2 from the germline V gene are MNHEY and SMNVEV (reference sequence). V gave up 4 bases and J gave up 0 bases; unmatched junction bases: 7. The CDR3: CASSSSWGQANYGYTF. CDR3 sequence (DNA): TGTGCCAGCAGTTCTTCATGGGGACAGGCTAACTATGGCTACACCTTC.

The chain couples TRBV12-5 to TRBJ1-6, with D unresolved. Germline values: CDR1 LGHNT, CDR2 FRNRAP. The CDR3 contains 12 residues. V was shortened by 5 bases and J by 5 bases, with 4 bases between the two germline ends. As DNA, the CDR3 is TGTGCTAGTGGTGCAGATAATTCACCCCTCCACTTT. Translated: CASGADNSPLHF.

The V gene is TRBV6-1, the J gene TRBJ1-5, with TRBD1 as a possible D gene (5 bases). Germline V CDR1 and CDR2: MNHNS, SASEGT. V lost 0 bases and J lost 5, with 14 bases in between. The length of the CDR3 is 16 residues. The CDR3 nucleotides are TGTGCCAGCAGTGAAGCACTTGGGGGGAGCTATCAGCCCCAGCATTTT. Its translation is CASSEALGGSYQPQHF.

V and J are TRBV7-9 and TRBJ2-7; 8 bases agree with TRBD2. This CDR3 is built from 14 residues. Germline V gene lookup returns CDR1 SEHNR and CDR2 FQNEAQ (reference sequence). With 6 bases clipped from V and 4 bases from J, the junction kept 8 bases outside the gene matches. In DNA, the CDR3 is TGTGCCAGCAGTTCCGCTGGACTAGCTTACGAGCAGTACTTC. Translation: CASSSAGLAYEQYF.

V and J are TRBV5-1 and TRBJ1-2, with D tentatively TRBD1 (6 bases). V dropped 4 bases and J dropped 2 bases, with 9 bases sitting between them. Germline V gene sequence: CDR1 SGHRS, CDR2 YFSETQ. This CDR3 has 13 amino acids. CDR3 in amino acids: CASSAGHNYGYTF. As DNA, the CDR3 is TGCGCCAGCAGCGCGGGACACAACTATGGCTACACCTTC.

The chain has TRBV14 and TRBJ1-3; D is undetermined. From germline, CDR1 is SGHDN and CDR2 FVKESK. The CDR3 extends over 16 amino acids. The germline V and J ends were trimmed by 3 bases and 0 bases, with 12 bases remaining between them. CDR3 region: CASSHPVGLSGNTIYF. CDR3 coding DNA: TGTGCCAGCAGCCACCCGGTAGGGCTCTCTGGAAACACCATATATTTT.

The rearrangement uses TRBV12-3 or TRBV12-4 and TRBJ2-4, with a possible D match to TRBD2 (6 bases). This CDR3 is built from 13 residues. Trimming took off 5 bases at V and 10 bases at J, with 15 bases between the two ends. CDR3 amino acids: CASSNNGAGIQYF. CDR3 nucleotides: TGTGCCAGCAGTAACAATGGGGCGGGGATTCAGTACTTC.

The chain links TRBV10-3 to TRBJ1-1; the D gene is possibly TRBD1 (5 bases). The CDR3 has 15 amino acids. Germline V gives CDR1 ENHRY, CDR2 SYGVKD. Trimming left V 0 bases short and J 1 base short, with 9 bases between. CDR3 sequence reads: CAISESKRGNTEAFF. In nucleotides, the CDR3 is TGTGCCATCAGTGAGTCGAAAAGGGGGAACACTGAAGCTTTCTTT.

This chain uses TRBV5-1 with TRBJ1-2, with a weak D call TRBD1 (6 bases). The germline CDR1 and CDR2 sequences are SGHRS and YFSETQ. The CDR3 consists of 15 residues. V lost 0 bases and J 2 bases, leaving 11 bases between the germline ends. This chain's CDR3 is CASSLVSDRNYGYTF. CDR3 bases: TGCGCCAGCAGCTTGGTCTCGGACAGAAACTATGGCTACACCTTC.

CDR3 nucleotide sequence: TGTGCCAGTAACGCCCTAGAAGATCAGCCCCAGCATTTT. Translated: CASNALEDQPQHF. This chain joins TRBV19 and TRBJ1-5, with D unclear. The CDR3 loop spans 13 amino acids. CDR1 LNHDA and CDR2 SQIVND come from the germline V gene (reference sequence). The germline V and J ends were trimmed by 7 bases and 5 bases, with 12 bases remaining between them.

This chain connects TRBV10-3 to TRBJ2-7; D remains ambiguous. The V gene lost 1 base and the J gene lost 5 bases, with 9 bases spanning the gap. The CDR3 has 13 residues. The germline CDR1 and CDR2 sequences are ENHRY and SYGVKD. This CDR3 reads CAISELTTDEQYF. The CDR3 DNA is TGTGCCATCAGTGAGTTAACTACCGACGAGCAGTACTTC.

In DNA, the CDR3 is TGTGCCAGTAGTATAGGGGGAGAGCAGTACTTC. Its translation is CASSIGGEQYF. The chain is built from TRBV19 and TRBJ2-7; no clear D. The V end lost 1 base, the J end lost 7 bases, and 5 bases lay between the germline ends. There are 11 residues in the CDR3. Germline CDR1 reads LNHDA; CDR2 reads SQIVND (reference sequence).

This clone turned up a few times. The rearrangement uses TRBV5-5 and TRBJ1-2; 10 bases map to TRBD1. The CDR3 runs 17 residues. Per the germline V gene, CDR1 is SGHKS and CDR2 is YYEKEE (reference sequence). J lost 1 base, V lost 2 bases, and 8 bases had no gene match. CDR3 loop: CASSFIRQGAFNYGYTF. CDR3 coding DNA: TGTGCCAGCAGCTTCATAAGACAGGGGGCTTTTAACTATGGCTACACCTTC.

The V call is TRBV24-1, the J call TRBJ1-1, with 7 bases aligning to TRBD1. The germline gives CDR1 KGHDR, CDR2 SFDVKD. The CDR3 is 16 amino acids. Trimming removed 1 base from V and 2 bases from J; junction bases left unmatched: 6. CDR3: CATSDLGGSENTEAFF. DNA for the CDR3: TGTGCCACCAGTGATTTAGGGGGCAGCGAAAACACTGAAGCTTTCTTT.

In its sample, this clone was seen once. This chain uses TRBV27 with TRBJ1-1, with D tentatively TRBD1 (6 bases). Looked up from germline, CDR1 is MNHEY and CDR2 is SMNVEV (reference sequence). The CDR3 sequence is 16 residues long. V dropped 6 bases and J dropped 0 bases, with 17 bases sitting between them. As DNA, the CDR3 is TGTGCCAGCAGATCGAGGGACAACTTCATGAACACTGAAGCTTTCTTT. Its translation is CASRSRDNFMNTEAFF.

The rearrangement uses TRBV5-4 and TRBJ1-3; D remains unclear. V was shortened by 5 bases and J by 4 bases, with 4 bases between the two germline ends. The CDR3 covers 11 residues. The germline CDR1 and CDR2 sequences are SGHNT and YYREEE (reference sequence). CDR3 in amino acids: CASRAGNTIYF. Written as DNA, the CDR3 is TGTGCCAGCAGGGCGGGAAACACCATATATTTT.

Written as DNA, the CDR3 is TGTGCCTGGGTACGGGACAAATTCCGCTCTGGGGCCAACGTCCTGACTTTC. This translates into CAWVRDKFRSGANVLTF. V usage is TRBV30 and J usage is TRBJ2-6, with D tentatively TRBD1 (6 bases). In germline, CDR1 is GTSNPN, CDR2 SVGIG (reference sequence). The CDR3 runs to 17 residues. The V and J ends lost 5 bases and 0 bases respectively, with 17 bases between them.